These 27 T cell receptor beta chains were all obtained from the same sample, sequenced in a study of shared clonotypes between healthy human individuals. Libraries were prepared by immunoSEQ multiplex PCR; TCRdb keeps only in-frame clonotypes and omits some of them. This table has approximately 2.5 million clones, around 94% appearing once. The sample was naive CD4+ T cells sorted from blood. As to subset: CD45RA+ positively selected. These receptors were collected from a man between 18 and 29 years old in good health.

V and J are TRBV7-2 and TRBJ2-7, with D maybe TRBD2 (6 bases). The CDR3 loop spans 15 amino acids. CDR1 is SGHTA and CDR2 is FQGNSA in the germline V gene. Trimming pared 5 bases from V and 3 bases from J, leaving 17 bases between. The CDR3 reads CASSRGTWRNYEQYF. The CDR3 nucleotides are TGTGCCAGCAGCCGAGGGACTTGGAGAAACTACGAGCAGTACTTC.

The chain is built from TRBV2 and TRBJ1-3; possible D gene TRBD1, 5 bases. The germline gives CDR1 SNHLY, CDR2 FYNNEI. Trimming took 3 bases from V and 2 from J, leaving 11 bases between them. The CDR3 is made up of 15 amino acids. The CDR3 DNA reads TGTGCCAGCAGTGAGGGGACGGCTACTGGAAACACCATATATTTT. Protein: CASSEGTATGNTIYF.

This clone was seen once. In nucleotides, the CDR3 is TGTGCCAGCAGGGGGAGTGACACTGAAGCTTTCTTT. Its translation is CASRGSDTEAFF. This chain uses TRBV6-6 with TRBJ1-1; D unclear. In germline, CDR1 is MNHNY, CDR2 SVGAGI (reference sequence). V was shortened by 6 bases and J by 3 bases, with 8 bases between the two germline ends. This CDR3 contains 12 residues.

The chain's CDR3 is CASSELPGLGQETQYF. The CDR3 coding sequence is TGTGCCAGCAGTGAACTTCCGGGACTAGGCCAAGAGACCCAGTACTTC. V and J are TRBV6-1 and TRBJ2-5; 8 bases are shared with TRBD2. With V trimmed by 2 bases and J by 1 base, 6 bases remained unmatched. Germline-derived CDR1 and CDR2 are MNHNS and SASEGT. The CDR3 has 16 residues.

The CDR3 nucleotides are TGTGCCAGTAGTTCGGGGACAGGGGCTGATGGCTACACCTTC. This translates into CASSSGTGADGYTF. The rearrangement links TRBV19 to TRBJ1-2, with TRBD1 identical over 10 bases. V shed 5 bases, J shed 6 bases, and the junction held 6 bases outside the gene matches. From germline, CDR1 is LNHDA and CDR2 SQIVND (reference sequence). This CDR3 spans 14 amino acids.

CDR3 DNA: TGCGCCAGCAGTGAGTACCAAACATGGCGGGAGGCCTACAATGAGCAGTTCTTC. Residues: CASSEYQTWREAYNEQFF. The V call is TRBV10-2, the J call TRBJ2-1; 8 bases align to TRBD2. The CDR3 has 18 amino acids. Unmatched junction bases numbered 10, after V lost 1 base and J lost 2 bases. Germline V gene data show CDR1 as WSHSY and CDR2 as SAAADI.

Written as DNA, the CDR3 is TGTGCCAGCAGCCCCCCGGACAGGCCAAATTCACCCCTCCACTTT. This translates into CASSPPDRPNSPLHF. The gene calls are TRBV28 and TRBJ1-6, with 7 bases that match TRBD1. In germline, CDR1 is MDHEN, CDR2 SYDVKM. The CDR3 is 15 residues long. Losses at the gene ends were 6 bases for V and 7 bases for J; bases not matched to a gene: 9.

The V gene is TRBV18, the J gene TRBJ2-1; D may be TRBD1 or TRBD2 (6 bases each). The CDR3 spans 15 residues. The germline V gene has CDR1 KGHSH and CDR2 LQKENI. Trimming pared 3 bases from V and 7 bases from J, leaving 16 bases between. The CDR3 protein is CASSPIQGGTNEQFF. CDR3 DNA sequence: TGTGCCAGCTCACCCATACAGGGAGGCACTAATGAGCAGTTCTTC. Based on the CDR3 plus reference TRBV18 and TRBJ2-1, the full variable domain is NAGVMQNPRHLVRRRGQEARLRCSPMKGHSHVYWYRQLPEEGLKFMVYLQKENIIDESGMPKERFSAEFPKEGPSILRIQQVVRGDSAAYFCASSPIQGGTNEQFFGPGTRLTVL.

V usage is TRBV5-1 and J usage is TRBJ2-7; D not resolved. Trimming cost V 5 bases and J 3 bases, with 9 bases left between them. The CDR3 is 12 residues long. Looked up from germline, CDR1 is SGHRS and CDR2 is YFSETQ. CDR3 in DNA: TGCGCCAGCAGTGCGGAGCACTACGAGCAGTACTTC. Residues: CASSAEHYEQYF.

A few counts support this clone. The CDR3 reads CAISGTEFGEAFF. CDR3 in DNA: TGTGCCATCAGTGGAACAGAATTCGGTGAAGCTTTCTTT. The V call is TRBV10-3, the J call TRBJ1-1; D is undetermined. The germline CDR1 and CDR2 sequences are ENHRY and SYGVKD. V dropped 4 bases and J dropped 7 bases, with 13 bases sitting between them. The CDR3 runs 13 residues.

The chain joins TRBV19 to TRBJ1-1; possibly TRBD1 for D (6 bases). The CDR3 covers 15 residues. Deletions cut 6 bases from V and 0 bases from J, with 14 bases between. Per the germline V gene, CDR1 is LNHDA and CDR2 is SQIVND (reference sequence). The CDR3 nucleotides read TGTGCCAGTAGAATAACGGGACAAGTGAACACTGAAGCTTTCTTT. It specifies CASRITGQVNTEAFF.

The gene calls are TRBV28 and TRBJ1-5; D remains ambiguous. The V gene's germline CDR1 is MDHEN and CDR2 SYDVKM. This CDR3 is 14 amino acids long. V dropped 3 bases and J dropped 6 bases, with 12 bases sitting between them. CDR3: CASSFVAVAQPQHF. The CDR3 DNA reads as TGTGCCAGCAGTTTTGTGGCAGTGGCTCAGCCCCAGCATTTT.

V is TRBV11-1 and J is TRBJ2-7; D remains unclear. Trimming took 5 bases from V and 0 from J, leaving 14 bases between them. The CDR3 runs 15 residues. Per germline, CDR1 SGHAT and CDR2 FQDESV (reference sequence). This CDR3 is CASSVTIQSSYEQYF. The DNA for the CDR3 is TGTGCCAGCAGCGTCACCATTCAGAGCTCCTACGAGCAGTACTTC.

The V and J genes are TRBV30 and TRBJ1-2; D uncertain. V gave up 5 bases and J gave up 6 bases, with 16 bases separating them. The CDR3 extends over 13 amino acids. In germline, CDR1 is GTSNPN, CDR2 SVGIG (reference sequence). CDR3: CAWFRRGRNGYTF. The DNA for the CDR3 is TGTGCCTGGTTTCGTCGCGGGAGAAATGGCTACACCTTC.

The chain carries TRBV28 and TRBJ1-2, with D tentatively TRBD1 (6 bases). The V gene lost 6 bases and the J gene lost 8 bases, with 13 bases spanning the gap. Germline CDR1 reads MDHEN; CDR2 reads SYDVKM. The CDR3 runs 12 residues. CDR3 loop: CASRAGVRGYTF. In DNA, the CDR3 is TGTGCCAGCAGGGCAGGGGTCAGAGGCTACACCTTC.

The chain recombines TRBV7-2 with TRBJ2-3; D might be TRBD1 (6 bases). CDR1 SGHTA and CDR2 FQGNSA come from the germline V gene. This CDR3 region has 15 residues. V lost 4 bases and J 7 bases, leaving 18 bases between the germline ends. CDR3 in amino acids: CASSSWDTGGNTQYF. As DNA, the CDR3 is TGTGCCAGCAGCTCGTGGGACACTGGGGGAAATACGCAGTATTTT.

The J gene is TRBJ2-3, the V gene TRBV11-2, with 9 bases lining up with TRBD2. The CDR3 is made up of 16 amino acids. V shed 1 base and J 4 bases; nucleotides not matched to a gene: 6. The V gene's germline CDR1 is SGHAT and CDR2 FQNNGV. CDR3 amino acids: CASSLGLAGGADTQYF. The DNA of the CDR3 is TGTGCCAGCAGCTTAGGTCTGGCGGGGGGGGCAGATACGCAGTATTTT.

V is TRBV4-1 and J is TRBJ2-6; weak D call: TRBD1 (5 bases). Germline CDR1 is MGHRA and CDR2 is YSYEKL. Trimming took 4 bases from V and 1 from J, leaving 11 bases between them. The CDR3 has 16 residues. The CDR3 sequence: CASSLTTVSGANVLTF. The CDR3 bases are TGCGCCAGCAGCCTAACGACAGTTTCTGGGGCCAACGTCCTGACTTTC.

In nucleotides, the CDR3 is TGTGCCAGCAGATACCCGGGTCCCAGCAATCAGCCCCAGCATTTT. It specifies CASRYPGPSNQPQHF. V gene TRBV2 combines with J gene TRBJ1-5; no clear D gene. The V end was cut by 6 bases, the J end by 1 base, with 13 bases between. Germline loops: CDR1 SNHLY, CDR2 FYNNEI. The CDR3 totals 15 residues. The full variable domain, completed using reference TRBV2 and TRBJ1-5, is EPEVTQTPSHQVTQMGQEVILRCVPISNHLYFYWYRQILGQKVEFLVSFYNNEISEKSEIFDDQFSVERPDGSNFTLKIRSTKLEDSAMYFCASRYPGPSNQPQHFGDGTRLSIL.

The J gene is TRBJ2-3, the V gene TRBV29-1, with D tentatively TRBD1 or TRBD2 (5 bases each). The V end was cut by 0 bases, the J end by 8 bases, with 18 bases between. The germline V gene encodes CDR1 SQVTM and CDR2 ANQGSEA. This CDR3 is built from 15 residues. Written as DNA, the CDR3 is TGCAGCGTTGAAGAGGGCGGACTCCTGAGGGGTACGCAGTATTTT. This codes for CSVEEGGLLRGTQYF.

The chain has TRBV5-1 and TRBJ1-4; D is unresolved. The CDR3 has 15 amino acids. The germline CDR1 and CDR2 sequences are SGHRS and YFSETQ. V lost 1 base and J 0 bases, leaving 7 bases between the germline ends. The CDR3 protein is CASSLQWATNEKLFF. For the CDR3, the DNA is TGCGCCAGCAGCTTGCAGTGGGCAACTAATGAAAAACTGTTTTTT.

As regards this clone: This sample includes further DNA sequences coding for the same CDR3. The V call is TRBV2, the J call TRBJ2-5; D is unresolved. The CDR3 loop spans 10 amino acids. Germline-derived CDR1 and CDR2 are SNHLY and FYNNEI. V was clipped by 6 bases and J by 5 bases, with 4 bases between them. The CDR3 nucleotides are TGTGCCAGCAGGGAGGAGACCCAGTACTTC. Translation: CASREETQYF.

The rearrangement links TRBV11-3 to TRBJ2-1; D gene ambiguous. CDR1 is SGHNT and CDR2 is YENEEA in the germline V gene. Trimming shortened V by 5 bases and J by 7 bases, and 12 bases separated the two germline ends. CDR3 length: 13 amino acids. The CDR3 coding sequence is TGTGCCAGCAGCCCCGTCGGCCTTAATGAGCAGTTCTTC. It yields the protein CASSPVGLNEQFF.

V and J are TRBV5-4 and TRBJ2-7; TRBD1 matches at 10 bases. The CDR3 length is 14 residues. J was trimmed by 1 base and V by 9 bases; bases with no gene match: 7. Per the germline V gene, CDR1 is SGHNT and CDR2 is YYREEE (reference sequence). The CDR3 loop is CATDRGPQSYEQYF. The CDR3 DNA reads TGTGCCACCGACAGGGGGCCCCAATCCTACGAGCAGTACTTC.

The V call is TRBV6-6, the J call TRBJ1-6, with unresolved D. Germline V gives CDR1 MNHNY, CDR2 SVGAGI (reference sequence). This CDR3 has 14 residues. With 7 bases removed from V and 0 bases from J, the gap between germline ends came to 7 bases. The CDR3 reads CASMRSSYNSPLHF. The CDR3, as DNA: TGTGCCAGCATGAGGAGCTCCTATAATTCACCCCTCCACTTT.

This clone was seen a few times. The J gene is TRBJ1-1, the V gene TRBV10-3; D perhaps matches TRBD1 (6 bases). This CDR3 has 17 residues. Germline assignment: CDR1 ENHRY and CDR2 SYGVKD. The germline V and J ends were trimmed by 0 bases and 7 bases, with 21 bases remaining between them. The CDR3 DNA sequence: TGTGCCATCAGTGAGTCCCCCCAGGGGCAGGGAAGGGGTGAAGCTTTCTTT. Protein sequence: CAISESPQGQGRGEAFF.

The genes are TRBV15 and TRBJ2-7, with 7 bases matching TRBD1. With 11 bases clipped from V and 3 bases from J, the junction kept 7 bases outside the gene matches. The CDR3 runs to 12 residues. Germline values: CDR1 LNHNV, CDR2 YYDKDF (reference sequence). CDR3 DNA: TGTGCCGCAGGACAGGATTACTACGAGCAGTACTTC. Its protein is CAAGQDYYEQYF.